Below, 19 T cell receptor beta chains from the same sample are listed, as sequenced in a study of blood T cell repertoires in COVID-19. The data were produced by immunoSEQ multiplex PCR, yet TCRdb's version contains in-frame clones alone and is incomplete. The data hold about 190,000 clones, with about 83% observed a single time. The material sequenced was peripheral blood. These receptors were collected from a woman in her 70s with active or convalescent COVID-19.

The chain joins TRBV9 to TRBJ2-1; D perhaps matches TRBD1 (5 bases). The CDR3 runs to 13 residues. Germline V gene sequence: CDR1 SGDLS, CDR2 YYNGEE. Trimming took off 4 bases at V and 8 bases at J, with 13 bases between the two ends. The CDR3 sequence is CASSKGPQDEQFF. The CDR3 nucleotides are TGTGCCAGCAGCAAGGGGCCCCAGGATGAGCAGTTCTTC.

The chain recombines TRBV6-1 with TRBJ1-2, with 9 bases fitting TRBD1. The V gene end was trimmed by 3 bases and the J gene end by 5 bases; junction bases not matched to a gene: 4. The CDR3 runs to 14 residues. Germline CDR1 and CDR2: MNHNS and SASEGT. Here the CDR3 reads CASSDAGQGYGYTF. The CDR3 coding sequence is TGTGCCAGCAGTGACGCTGGACAGGGGTATGGCTACACCTTC.

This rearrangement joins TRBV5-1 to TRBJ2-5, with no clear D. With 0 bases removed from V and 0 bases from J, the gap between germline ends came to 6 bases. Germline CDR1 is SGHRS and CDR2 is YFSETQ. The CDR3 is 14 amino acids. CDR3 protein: CASSLAEYQETQYF. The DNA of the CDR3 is TGCGCCAGCAGCTTGGCTGAGTACCAAGAGACCCAGTACTTC.

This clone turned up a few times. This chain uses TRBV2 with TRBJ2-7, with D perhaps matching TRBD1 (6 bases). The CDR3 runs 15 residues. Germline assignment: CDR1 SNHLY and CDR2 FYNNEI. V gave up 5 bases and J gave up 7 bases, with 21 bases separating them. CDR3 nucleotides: TGTGCCAGCAGTCTACCACAGGGACCCATACGTGAGCAGTACTTC. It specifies CASSLPQGPIREQYF.

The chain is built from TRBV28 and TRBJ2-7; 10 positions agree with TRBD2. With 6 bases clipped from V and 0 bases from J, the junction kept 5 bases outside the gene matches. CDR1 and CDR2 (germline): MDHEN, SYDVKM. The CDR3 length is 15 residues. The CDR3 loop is CASRLAGAASYEQYF. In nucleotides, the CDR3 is TGTGCCAGCAGGCTAGCGGGAGCCGCCTCCTACGAGCAGTACTTC.

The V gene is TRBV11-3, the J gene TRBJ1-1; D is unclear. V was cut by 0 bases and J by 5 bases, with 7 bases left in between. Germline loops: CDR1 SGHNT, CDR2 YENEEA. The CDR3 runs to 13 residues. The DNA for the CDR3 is TGTGCCAGCAGCTTAGAGGCCGGGACTGAAGCTTTCTTT. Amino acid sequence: CASSLEAGTEAFF.

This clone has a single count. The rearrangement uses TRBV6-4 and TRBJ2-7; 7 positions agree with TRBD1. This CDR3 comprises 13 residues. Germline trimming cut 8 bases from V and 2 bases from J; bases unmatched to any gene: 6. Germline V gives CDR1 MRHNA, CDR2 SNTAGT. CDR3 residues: CASQTGQTYEQYF. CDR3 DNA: TGTGCCAGCCAGACAGGGCAGACCTACGAGCAGTACTTC.

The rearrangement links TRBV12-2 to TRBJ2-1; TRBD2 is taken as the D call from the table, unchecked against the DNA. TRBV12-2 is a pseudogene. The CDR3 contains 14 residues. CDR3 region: CASRCLADYNEQFF. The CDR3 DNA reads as TGTGCAAGTCGCTGTTTAGCGGACTACAATGAGCAGTTCTTC.

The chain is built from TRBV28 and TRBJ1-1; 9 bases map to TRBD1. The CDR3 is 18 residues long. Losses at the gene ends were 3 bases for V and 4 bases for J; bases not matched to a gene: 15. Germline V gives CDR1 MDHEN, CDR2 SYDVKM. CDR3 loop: CASSFTYSLQGAGTEAFF. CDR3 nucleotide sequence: TGTGCCAGCAGTTTCACATACTCATTACAGGGGGCAGGCACTGAAGCTTTCTTT.

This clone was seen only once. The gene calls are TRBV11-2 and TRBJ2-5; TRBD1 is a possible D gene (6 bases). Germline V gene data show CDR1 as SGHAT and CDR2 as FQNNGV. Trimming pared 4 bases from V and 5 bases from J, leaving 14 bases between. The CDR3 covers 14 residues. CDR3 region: CASSWQTGLETQYF. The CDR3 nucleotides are TGTGCCAGCAGCTGGCAAACAGGGCTCGAGACCCAGTACTTC. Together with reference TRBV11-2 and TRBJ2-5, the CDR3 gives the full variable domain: EAGVAQSPRYKIIEKRQSVAFWCNPISGHATLYWYQQILGQGPKLLIQFQNNGVVDDSQLPKDRFSAERLKGVDSTLKIQPAKLEDSAVYLCASSWQTGLETQYFGPGTRLLVL.

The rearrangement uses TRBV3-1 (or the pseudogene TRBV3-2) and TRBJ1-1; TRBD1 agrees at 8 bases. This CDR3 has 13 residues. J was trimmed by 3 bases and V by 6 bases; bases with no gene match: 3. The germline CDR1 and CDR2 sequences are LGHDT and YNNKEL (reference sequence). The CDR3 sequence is CASRPQGDTEAFF. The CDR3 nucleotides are TGTGCCAGCAGACCACAGGGGGACACTGAAGCTTTCTTT.

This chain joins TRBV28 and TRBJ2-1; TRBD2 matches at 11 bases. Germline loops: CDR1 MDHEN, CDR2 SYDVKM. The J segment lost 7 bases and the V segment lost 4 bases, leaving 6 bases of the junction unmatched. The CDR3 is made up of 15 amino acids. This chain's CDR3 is CASSSRTSGRNEQFF. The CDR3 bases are TGTGCCAGCAGTTCCAGGACTAGCGGGCGGAATGAGCAGTTCTTC.

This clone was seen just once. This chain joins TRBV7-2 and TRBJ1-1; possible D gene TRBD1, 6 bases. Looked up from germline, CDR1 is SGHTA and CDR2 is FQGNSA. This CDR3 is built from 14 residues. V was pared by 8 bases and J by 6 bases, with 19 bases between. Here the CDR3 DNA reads TGTGCCAGCGTACCGGGGGGGCGCTGGGCTGAAGCTTTCTTT. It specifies CASVPGGRWAEAFF.

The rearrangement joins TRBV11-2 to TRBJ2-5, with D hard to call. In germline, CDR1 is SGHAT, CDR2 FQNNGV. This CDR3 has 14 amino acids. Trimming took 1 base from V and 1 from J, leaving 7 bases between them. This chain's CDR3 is CASSLGASQETQYF. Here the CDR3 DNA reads TGTGCCAGCAGCTTAGGTGCCAGCCAAGAGACCCAGTACTTC.

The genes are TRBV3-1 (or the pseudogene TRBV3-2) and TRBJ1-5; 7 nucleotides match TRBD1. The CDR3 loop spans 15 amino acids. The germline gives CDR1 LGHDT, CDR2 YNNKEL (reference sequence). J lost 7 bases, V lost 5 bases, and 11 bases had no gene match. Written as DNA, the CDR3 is TGTGCCAGCAGCAAAAGGCAGGGGGTAGAGCAGCCCCAGCATTTT. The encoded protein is CASSKRQGVEQPQHF.

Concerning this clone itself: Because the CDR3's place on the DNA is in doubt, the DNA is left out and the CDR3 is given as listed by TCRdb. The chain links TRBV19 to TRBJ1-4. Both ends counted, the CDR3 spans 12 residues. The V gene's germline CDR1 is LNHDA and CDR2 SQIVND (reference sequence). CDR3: CASTSGYEKLFF.

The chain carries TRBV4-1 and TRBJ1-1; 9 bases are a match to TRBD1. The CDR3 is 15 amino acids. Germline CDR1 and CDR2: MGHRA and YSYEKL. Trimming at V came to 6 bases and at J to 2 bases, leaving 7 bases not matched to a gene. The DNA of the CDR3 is TGCGCCAGCAGACCCACAGGGGGCGCAAACACTGAAGCTTTCTTT. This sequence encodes CASRPTGGANTEAFF.

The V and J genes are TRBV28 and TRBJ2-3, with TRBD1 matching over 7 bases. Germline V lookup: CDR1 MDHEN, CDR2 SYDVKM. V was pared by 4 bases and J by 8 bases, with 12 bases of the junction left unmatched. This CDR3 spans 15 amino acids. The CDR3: CASSSKGQVWGTQYF. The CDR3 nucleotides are TGTGCCAGCAGTTCAAAAGGACAGGTTTGGGGTACGCAGTATTTT.

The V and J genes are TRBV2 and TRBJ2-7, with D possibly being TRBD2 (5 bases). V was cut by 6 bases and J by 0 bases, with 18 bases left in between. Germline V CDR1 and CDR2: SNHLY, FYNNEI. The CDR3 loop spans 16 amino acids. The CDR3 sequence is CASRRRGSASSYEQYF. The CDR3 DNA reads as TGTGCCAGCAGGAGGAGAGGGAGCGCCAGCTCCTACGAGCAGTACTTC.